These 2 T cell receptor beta chains were sequenced from one sample in a study of early T cells in non-severe SARS-CoV-2 infection. MiXCR was run by TCRdb on the 5' RACE reads, yielding one entry per CDR3 protein. This sample has approximately 100,000 distinct CDR3 sequences, with around 13% found just once. Sequenced sample: whole blood. The receptors originated from an adult who was a healthcare worker with PCR-confirmed SARS-CoV-2 infection or an uninfected control (not recorded which).

This clonotype appeared a few times. Written as DNA, the CDR3 is TGTGCCAGCAGATCCTTGGGGTCGGATAGTGAAAAACTGTTTTTT. Its translation is CASRSLGSDSEKLFF. The chain joins TRBV6-6 to TRBJ1-4; D unclear. Germline CDR1 reads MNHNY; CDR2 reads SVGAGI (reference sequence). Trimming shortened V by 6 bases and J by 7 bases, and 18 bases separated the two germline ends. The CDR3 is 15 residues long.

The V and J genes are TRBV3-1 and TRBJ2-3, with a weak D call TRBD2 (6 bases). The CDR3 totals 16 residues. Germline V gene sequence: CDR1 LGHDT, CDR2 YNNKEL (reference sequence). The V end lost 6 bases, the J end lost 0 bases, and 16 bases lay between the germline ends. The CDR3 reads CASRPSSAGSTDTQYF. The CDR3 nucleotides are TGTGCCAGCAGACCCTCTTCCGCGGGGAGCACAGATACGCAGTATTTT.